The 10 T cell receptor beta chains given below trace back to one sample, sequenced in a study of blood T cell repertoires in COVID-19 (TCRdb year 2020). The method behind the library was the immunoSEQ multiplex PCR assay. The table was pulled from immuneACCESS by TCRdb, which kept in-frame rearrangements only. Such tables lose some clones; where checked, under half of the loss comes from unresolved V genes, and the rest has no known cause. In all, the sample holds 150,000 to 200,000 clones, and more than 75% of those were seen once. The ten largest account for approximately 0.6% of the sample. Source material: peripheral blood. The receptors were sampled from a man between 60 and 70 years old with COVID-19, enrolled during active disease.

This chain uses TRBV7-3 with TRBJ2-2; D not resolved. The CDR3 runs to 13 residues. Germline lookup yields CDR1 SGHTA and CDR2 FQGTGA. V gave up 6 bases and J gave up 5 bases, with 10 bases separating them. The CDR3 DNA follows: TGTGCCAGCAGATCCCCCGGGACCGGGGAGCTGTTTTTT. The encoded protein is CASRSPGTGELFF.

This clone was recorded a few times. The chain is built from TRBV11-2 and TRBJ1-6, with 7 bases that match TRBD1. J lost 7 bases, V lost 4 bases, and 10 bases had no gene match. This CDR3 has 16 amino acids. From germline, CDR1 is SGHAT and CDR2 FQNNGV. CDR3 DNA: TGTGCCAGCAGCTCCGACAGGGACTCGTTCAATTCACCCCTCCACTTT. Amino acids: CASSSDRDSFNSPLHF.

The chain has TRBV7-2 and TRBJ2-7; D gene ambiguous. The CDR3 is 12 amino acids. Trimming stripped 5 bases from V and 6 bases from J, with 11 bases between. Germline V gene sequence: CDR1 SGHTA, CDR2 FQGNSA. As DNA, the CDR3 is TGTGCCAGCAGCACCTACGTCGGCGAGCAGTACTTC. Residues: CASSTYVGEQYF.

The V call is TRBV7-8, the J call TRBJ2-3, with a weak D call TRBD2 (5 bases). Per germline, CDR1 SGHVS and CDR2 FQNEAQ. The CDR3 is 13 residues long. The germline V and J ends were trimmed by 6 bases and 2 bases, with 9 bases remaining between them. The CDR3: CASRSDSTDTQYF. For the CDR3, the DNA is TGTGCCAGCAGATCGGACTCCACAGATACGCAGTATTTT.

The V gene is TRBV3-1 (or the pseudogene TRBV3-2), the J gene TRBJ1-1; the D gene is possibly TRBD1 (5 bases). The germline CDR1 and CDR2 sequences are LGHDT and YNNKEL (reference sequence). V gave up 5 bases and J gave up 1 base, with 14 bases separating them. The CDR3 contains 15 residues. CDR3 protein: CASSTGGRPNTEAFF. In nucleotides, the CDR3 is TGTGCCAGCAGCACGGGGGGACGGCCGAACACTGAAGCTTTCTTT.

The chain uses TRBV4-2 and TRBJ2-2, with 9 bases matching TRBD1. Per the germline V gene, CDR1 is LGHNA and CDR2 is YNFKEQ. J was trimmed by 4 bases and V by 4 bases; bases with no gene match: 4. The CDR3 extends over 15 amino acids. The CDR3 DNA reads TGTGCCAGCAGCCTGGGACAGGGCGTCACCGGGGAGCTGTTTTTT. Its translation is CASSLGQGVTGELFF.

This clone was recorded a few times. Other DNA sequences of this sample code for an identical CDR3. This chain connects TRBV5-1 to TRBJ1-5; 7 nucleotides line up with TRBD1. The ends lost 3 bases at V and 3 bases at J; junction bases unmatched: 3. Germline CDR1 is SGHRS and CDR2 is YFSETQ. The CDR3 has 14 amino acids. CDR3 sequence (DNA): TGCGCCAGCAGCTCGGGACAGCCCAATCAGCCCCAGCATTTT. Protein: CASSSGQPNQPQHF. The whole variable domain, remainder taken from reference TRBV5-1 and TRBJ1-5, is KAGVTQTPRYLIKTRGQQVTLSCSPISGHRSVSWYQQTPGQGLQFLFEYFSETQRNKGNFPGRFSGRQFSNSRSEMNVSTLELGDSALYLCASSSGQPNQPQHFGDGTRLSIL.

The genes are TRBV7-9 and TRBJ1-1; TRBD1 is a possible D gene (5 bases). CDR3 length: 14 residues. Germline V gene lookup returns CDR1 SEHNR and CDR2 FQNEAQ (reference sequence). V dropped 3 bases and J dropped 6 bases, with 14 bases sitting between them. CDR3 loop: CASSLDIMTAEAFF. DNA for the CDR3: TGTGCCAGCAGCTTGGACATCATGACTGCTGAAGCTTTCTTT.

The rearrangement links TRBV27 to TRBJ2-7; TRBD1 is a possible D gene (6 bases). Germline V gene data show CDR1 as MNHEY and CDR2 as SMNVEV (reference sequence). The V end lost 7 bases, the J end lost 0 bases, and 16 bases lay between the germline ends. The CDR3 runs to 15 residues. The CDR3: CASKGKDRFSYEQYF. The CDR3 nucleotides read TGTGCCAGCAAGGGGAAAGACAGGTTCTCCTACGAGCAGTACTTC.

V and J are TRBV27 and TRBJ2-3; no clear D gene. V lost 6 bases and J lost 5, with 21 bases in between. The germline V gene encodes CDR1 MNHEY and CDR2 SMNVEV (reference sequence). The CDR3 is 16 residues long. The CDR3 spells CASRSLGRGLGDTQYF. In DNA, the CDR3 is TGTGCCAGCAGGTCCTTAGGTAGAGGTTTAGGAGATACGCAGTATTTT.